This is a list of T cell receptor beta chains from one sample in a study of post-analysis software for immune sequencing data. TCRdb reprocessed the PCR reads with MiXCR, giving one entry per CDR3 protein. The sample carries under 650,000 distinct CDR3 sequences, about 44% recorded once. Sequenced: blood. These receptors were taken from a girl aged 5-17 years with multiple sclerosis. The conserved cysteine and the conserved F or W are not part of the CDR3 here. A D gene is named only where the DNA matches it firmly.

D: .
J: TRBJ2-1
V: TRBV19
CDR3: ASSVYNEQF

D: TRBD1
J: TRBJ2-5
V: TRBV9
CDR3: ASSLRDREQETQY

D: .
J: TRBJ2-7
V: TRBV29-1
CDR3: SVTYTYEQY

D: TRBD1
J: TRBJ1-2
V: TRBV5-4
CDR3: ASSFAGQRGGYI

D: TRBD1
J: TRBJ1-2
V: TRBV4-1
CDR3: ASSPGQDSYGYT

D: .
J: TRBJ2-3
V: TRBV3-1
CDR3: ASSHTSRLTDTQY

D: .
J: TRBJ2-1
V: TRBV12-3/TRBV12-4
CDR3: ASSDRTWASYNEQF

D: .
J: TRBJ2-3
V: TRBV5-1
CDR3: ASSPDGIHTDTQY

D: TRBD1
J: TRBJ2-7
V: TRBV4-1
CDR3: ASSQVGGRRYEQY

D: TRBD1
J: TRBJ2-1
V: TRBV10-3
CDR3: AISESTGYEQF